This entry lists 23 T cell receptor beta chains sequenced from one sample in a study of read filtering for tumor transcriptome and immune sequencing. This library used about 400 ng RNA and molecular barcoded adaptors spanning alpha/delta and beta/gamma chains. TCRdb itself ran the reads through MiXCR, one entry per CDR3 protein. The profile shows over 90,000 distinct CDR3 sequences, 20% to 25% of them singletons. What was sequenced was a population of CD138-negative cells sorted from bone marrow. The receptors come from a donor over 35 with multiple myeloma.

The chain is built from TRBV28 and TRBJ2-3; weak D call: TRBD2 (7 bases). Germline values: CDR1 MDHEN, CDR2 SYDVKM. Trimming took off 3 bases at V and 2 bases at J, with 12 bases between the two ends. The CDR3 has 15 residues. The chain's CDR3 is CASSLEGGITDTQYF. The DNA for the CDR3 is TGTGCCAGCAGTTTGGAGGGGGGGATCACAGATACGCAGTATTTT.

The chain employs TRBV18 and TRBJ1-1; D gene ambiguous. The V gene lost 0 bases and the J gene lost 5 bases, with 10 bases spanning the gap. This CDR3 has 14 residues. Per germline, CDR1 KGHSH and CDR2 LQKENI. The CDR3 DNA sequence: TGTGCCAGCTCACCACCTCAACCCAGGACTGAAGCTTTCTTT. As protein: CASSPPQPRTEAFF.

The chain links TRBV14 to TRBJ1-1; no reliable D call. Germline values: CDR1 SGHDN, CDR2 FVKESK. Trimming removed 0 bases at V and 10 bases at J, with 15 bases between. The CDR3 contains 14 residues. The CDR3 reads CASSQEPFYSRAFF. Written as DNA, the CDR3 is TGTGCCAGCAGCCAAGAACCGTTTTACTCGCGAGCTTTCTTT.

This clonotype has just a few counts. This sequence joins TRBV20-1 and TRBJ2-5, with 14 bases matching TRBD2. V shed 4 bases and J 1 base; nucleotides not matched to a gene: 2. The CDR3 has 15 amino acids. The germline V gene encodes CDR1 DFQATT and CDR2 SNEGSKA (reference sequence). CDR3 sequence: CSATGTSGGQETQYF. The CDR3 bases are TGCAGTGCTACCGGGACTAGCGGGGGCCAAGAGACCCAGTACTTC.

The chain carries TRBV3-1 and TRBJ1-1; no firm D call. There are 14 residues in the CDR3. The V and J ends lost 2 bases and 5 bases respectively, with 12 bases between them. Germline-derived CDR1 and CDR2 are LGHDT and YNNKEL (reference sequence). The CDR3 sequence is CASSQRERRTEAFF. CDR3 bases: TGTGCCAGCAGCCAAAGGGAAAGGCGTACTGAAGCTTTCTTT. Variable domain in full (rest from reference TRBV3-1 and TRBJ1-1): DTAVSQTPKYLVTQMGNDKSIKCEQNLGHDTMYWYKQDSKKFLKIMFSYNNKELIINETVPNRFSPKSPDKAHLNLHINSLELGDSAVYFCASSQRERRTEAFFGQGTRLTVV.

In its sample, this clonotype was seen many times. J is TRBJ2-7 and V is TRBV27; D remains ambiguous. Trimming removed 5 bases from V and 0 bases from J, with 20 bases in between. This CDR3 region has 17 residues. Germline V gene data show CDR1 as MNHEY and CDR2 as SMNVEV (reference sequence). CDR3: CASSPGNILGSSYEQYF. The CDR3 region has the DNA TGTGCCAGCAGTCCCGGAAATATTCTAGGAAGCTCCTACGAGCAGTACTTC.

Ten or more counts support this clonotype. The V call is TRBV2, the J call TRBJ2-7; D uncertain. This CDR3 spans 12 amino acids. V lost 5 bases and J lost 2, with 7 bases in between. Germline lookup yields CDR1 SNHLY and CDR2 FYNNEI. As DNA, the CDR3 is TGTGCCAGCAGTTCTCCCACCTACGAGCAGTACTTC. Its translation: CASSSPTYEQYF.

This clonotype was found many times. The rearrangement joins TRBV28 to TRBJ2-7, with D hard to call. CDR3 length equals 13 residues. From germline, CDR1 is MDHEN and CDR2 SYDVKM. Trimming cost V 9 bases and J 2 bases, with 14 bases left between them. The CDR3 coding sequence is TGTGCCAGTGGAGATCCGACCCCCTACGAGCAGTACTTC. Encoded protein: CASGDPTPYEQYF.

Comments on this clonotype: A junction end diverges from the germline sequence, so it may reflect a read error. The rearrangement uses TRBV29-1 and TRBJ2-1; D possibly corresponds to TRBD1 (6 bases). The V gene's germline CDR1 is SQVTM and CDR2 ANQGSEA. The CDR3 contains 13 residues. In DNA, the CDR3 is TGCAGCGTTGAAGGGACAGATTTCAATGAGCTGCTCTTC. Protein: CSVEGTDFNELLF.

This clonotype was detected a few times. A read error may be the cause here, since a much bigger clone is one base away. The gene calls are TRBV5-5 and TRBJ1-4; D is ambiguous. CDR1 is SGHKS and CDR2 is YYEKEE in the germline V gene (reference sequence). This CDR3 has 15 residues. This chain's CDR3 is CASSYYLATNERLFF. CDR3 bases: TGTGCCAGCAGCTACTACCTTGCAACTAATGAAAGACTGTTTTTT.

This clonotype was seen more than once but under ten times. The junction departs from germline at one end; a sequencing error may be responsible. The J gene is TRBJ1-4, the V gene TRBV15, with D tentatively TRBD1 (5 bases). Germline V gene lookup returns CDR1 LNHNV and CDR2 YYDKDF (reference sequence). The CDR3 runs 15 residues. For the CDR3, the DNA is TGTGCCACCAGCTTACGGGACCGACTTAATGAAGAACTGTTTTTT. This encodes CATSLRDRLNEELFF.

This clonotype was observed a few times. This sequence joins TRBV6-1 and TRBJ1-5; D perhaps matches TRBD1 (6 bases). Germline values: CDR1 MNHNS, CDR2 SASEGT. The germline V and J ends were trimmed by 5 bases and 7 bases, with 12 bases remaining between them. This CDR3 region has 13 residues. The CDR3 region is CASSYPGDQPQHF. The CDR3 DNA reads as TGTGCCAGCAGTTATCCAGGGGACCAGCCCCAGCATTTT.

The CDR3 protein is CASSPGGGNTIYF. The CDR3 coding sequence is TGTGCCAGCAGCCCAGGGGGAGGAAACACCATATATTTT. The chain has TRBV28 and TRBJ1-3; 7 bases map to TRBD1. The CDR3 loop spans 13 amino acids. Germline-derived CDR1 and CDR2 are MDHEN and SYDVKM. V was pared by 6 bases and J by 4 bases, with 3 bases of the junction left unmatched. Supplemented by reference TRBV28 and TRBJ1-3, the full variable domain reads DVKVTQSSRYLVKRTGEKVFLECVQDMDHENMFWYRQDPGLGLRLIYFSYDVKMKEKGDIPEGYSVSREKKERFSLILESASTNQTSMYLCASSPGGGNTIYFGEGSWLTVV.

This clonotype was counted a few times. This sequence joins TRBV2 and TRBJ1-5; no clear D gene. This CDR3 spans 13 amino acids. CDR1 and CDR2 (germline): SNHLY, FYNNEI. Trimming stripped 6 bases from V and 6 bases from J, with 12 bases between. CDR3 DNA sequence: TGTGCCAGCAGACAAACATCACGTCAGCCCCAGCATTTT. Its translation is CASRQTSRQPQHF.

This clonotype came up many times. The rearrangement uses TRBV29-1 and TRBJ2-7, with 7 bases matching TRBD1. The length of the CDR3 is 13 residues. The ends lost 4 bases at V and 3 bases at J; junction bases unmatched: 6. Germline V gene lookup returns CDR1 SQVTM and CDR2 ANQGSEA. The CDR3 DNA follows: TGCAGCGTTGGGGCAGGGGGATACTACGAGCAGTACTTC. It translates to CSVGAGGYYEQYF.

This clonotype was seen many times. In nucleotides, the CDR3 is TGTGCCAGCAGCAAACATGTGCAAGGGACTGAAGCTTTCTTT. Translation: CASSKHVQGTEAFF. The chain combines TRBV11-2 with TRBJ1-1; D gene uncertain. CDR1 and CDR2 (germline): SGHAT, FQNNGV. V was cut by 5 bases and J by 5 bases, with 15 bases left in between. The CDR3 is 14 residues long.

As to this clonotype: A far larger clone lies a single base away; this is likely a read error. Since no conserved phenylalanine or tryptophan closes the CDR3, a read error is the likely cause. V and J are TRBV6-5 and TRBJ2-1; unclear D gene. This CDR3 region has 15 residues. Deletions cut 5 bases from V and 1 base from J, with 12 bases between. CDR1 and CDR2 (germline): MNHEY, SVGAGI. The CDR3 loop is CASSDRVWSYNEQFL. The CDR3 coding sequence is TGTGCCAGCAGTGATCGGGTATGGTCCTACAATGAGCAGTTCCTC.

At least ten counts were recorded for this clonotype. This chain links TRBV5-1 with TRBJ2-6; no clear D. In germline, CDR1 is SGHRS, CDR2 YFSETQ. V shed 4 bases and J shed 0 bases, with 5 bases lying between them. The CDR3 has 14 amino acids. This CDR3 is CASSPNSGANVLTF. The CDR3 coding sequence is TGCGCCAGCAGCCCAAACTCTGGGGCCAACGTCCTGACTTTC. The full variable domain, rest sourced from reference TRBV5-1 and TRBJ2-6, is KAGVTQTPRYLIKTRGQQVTLSCSPISGHRSVSWYQQTPGQGLQFLFEYFSETQRNKGNFPGRFSGRQFSNSRSEMNVSTLELGDSALYLCASSPNSGANVLTFGAGSRLTVL.

Points on this clonotype: Since a much larger clone is just one base distant, this may be a read error. The chain joins TRBV10-3 to TRBJ2-5; D not certain. CDR1 is ENHRY and CDR2 is SYGVKD in the germline V gene. The CDR3 consists of 12 residues. Written as DNA, the CDR3 is TGTGCCATCGGTGACCAACCCAGGTCCCAGTACTTC. Translating gives CAIGDQPRSQYF.

Many counts were recorded for this clonotype. The chain couples TRBV5-1 to TRBJ2-1; D remains unclear. The CDR3 totals 13 residues. Germline loops: CDR1 SGHRS, CDR2 YFSETQ. Trimming shortened V by 0 bases and J by 3 bases, and 4 bases separated the two germline ends. CDR3 protein: CASSLGGYNEQFF. CDR3 nucleotide sequence: TGCGCCAGCAGCTTGGGCGGCTACAATGAGCAGTTCTTC. Combining the CDR3 with reference TRBV5-1 and TRBJ2-1 gives the whole variable domain KAGVTQTPRYLIKTRGQQVTLSCSPISGHRSVSWYQQTPGQGLQFLFEYFSETQRNKGNFPGRFSGRQFSNSRSEMNVSTLELGDSALYLCASSLGGYNEQFFGPGTRLTVL.

This clonotype was counted at least ten times. V and J are TRBV7-2 and TRBJ2-3; a possible D gene is TRBD2 (5 bases). V was cut by 3 bases and J by 0 bases, with 7 bases left in between. CDR1 and CDR2 (germline): SGHTA, FQGNSA. The CDR3 has 14 residues. Written as DNA, the CDR3 is TGTGCCAGCAGCTTTGGACTTAGCACAGATACGCAGTATTTT. Protein sequence: CASSFGLSTDTQYF.

This clonotype has a handful of counts. The chain links TRBV24-1 to TRBJ1-3; D not resolved. The CDR3 spans 13 residues. Per germline, CDR1 KGHDR and CDR2 SFDVKD. The V end was cut by 5 bases, the J end by 3 bases, with 7 bases between. This chain's CDR3 is CATSAGNGNTIYF. Written as DNA, the CDR3 is TGTGCCACCAGTGCCGGGAATGGAAACACCATATATTTT.

This clonotype was picked up a small number of times. This chain connects TRBV2 to TRBJ2-7; 14 bases align to TRBD2. Per the germline V gene, CDR1 is SNHLY and CDR2 is FYNNEI. CDR3 length: 16 residues. Trimming took 8 bases from V and 7 from J; bases not matched to a gene: 13. The CDR3 nucleotides are TGTGCCAGCGGCTGGACTAGCGGGGGGCTGCCGGATGAGCAGTACTTC. Translating it yields CASGWTSGGLPDEQYF.